Presented here are 3 T cell receptor beta chains from one specimen sequenced in a study of T cells after yellow fever vaccination. TCRdb ran MiXCR on the 5' RACE reads and lists one entry per CDR3 protein. Among roughly 170,000 distinct CDR3 sequences listed, approximately 6.2% were seen once. Sequenced here: CD4+ T cells sorted from PBMCs, sampled on the day of the first yellow fever vaccination. The receptors were sampled from a man aged 18 to 30 who received the YFV17D yellow fever vaccine.

This clonotype has only a few counts. The chain carries TRBV19 and TRBJ2-3; TRBD1 agrees at 9 bases. The ends lost 9 bases at V and 4 bases at J; junction bases unmatched: 5. Per the germline V gene, CDR1 is LNHDA and CDR2 is SQIVND (reference sequence). CDR3 length: 13 amino acids. DNA for the CDR3: TGTGCCAGCGGGACAGGGAACGCAGATACGCAGTATTTT. Its protein product is CASGTGNADTQYF.

This clonotype was seen repeatedly, ten times or more. This chain joins TRBV13 and TRBJ1-1; no clear D gene. The CDR3 has 13 amino acids. Germline V gene lookup returns CDR1 PRHDT and CDR2 FYEKMQ (reference sequence). The ends were cut back, 6 bases at V and 6 bases at J, with 14 bases in the middle. The CDR3 region has the DNA TGTGCCAGCAGAGATACTCCAGGTGCTGAAGCTTTCTTT. This gives the protein CASRDTPGAEAFF.

This clonotype was counted at least ten times. The V call is TRBV7-2, the J call TRBJ2-1; D remains unclear. Deletions cut 3 bases from V and 10 bases from J, with 7 bases between. CDR3 size: 11 residues. The V gene's germline CDR1 is SGHTA and CDR2 FQGNSA. This CDR3 is CASSLNDEQFF. The CDR3 nucleotides read TGTGCCAGCAGCTTGAACGACGAGCAGTTCTTC.